This T cell receptor (beta chain) appears in the sequencing data of a study of radiation and T cells in renal cell carcinoma. This clone is a singleton in its sample. The table came from immunoSEQ multiplex PCR; TCRdb's copy has only in-frame clones and leaves some out. The table lists 40,000 to 50,000 clones, approximately 80% of them singletons. Regarding time point: baseline pretreatment blood. Specified treatment: 15 Gy SBRT to primary tumor, nephrectomy 4 weeks later. This CDR3 spans 11 amino acids. Looked up from germline, CDR1 is SQVTM and CDR2 is ANQGSEA. The V and J ends lost 7 bases and 3 bases respectively, with 7 bases between them.

The V call is TRBV29-1, the J call TRBJ2-1; D gene unclear. The TCR was taken from a woman aged 70-85 years with renal cell carcinoma. Specimen: blood, collected from a patient whose treatment included radiotherapy and nephrectomy. The CDR3 coding sequence is TGCAGCGCCGTGAACTACAATGAGCAGTTCTTC. Translation: CSAVNYNEQFF.